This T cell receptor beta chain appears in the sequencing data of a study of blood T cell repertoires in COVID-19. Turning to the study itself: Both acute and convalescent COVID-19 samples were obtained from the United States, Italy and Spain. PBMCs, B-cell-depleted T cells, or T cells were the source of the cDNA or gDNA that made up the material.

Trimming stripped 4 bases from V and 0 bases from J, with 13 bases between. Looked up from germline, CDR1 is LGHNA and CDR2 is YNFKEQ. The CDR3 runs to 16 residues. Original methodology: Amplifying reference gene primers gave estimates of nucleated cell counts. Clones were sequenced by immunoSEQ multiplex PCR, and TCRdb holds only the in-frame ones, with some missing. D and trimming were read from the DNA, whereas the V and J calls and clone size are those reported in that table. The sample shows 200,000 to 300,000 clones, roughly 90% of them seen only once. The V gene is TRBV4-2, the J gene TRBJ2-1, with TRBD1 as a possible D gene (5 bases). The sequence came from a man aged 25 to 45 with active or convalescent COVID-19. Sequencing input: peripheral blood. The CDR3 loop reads CASSLAGPSSYNEQFF. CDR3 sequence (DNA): TGTGCCAGCAGCCTTGCAGGGCCGAGCTCCTACAATGAGCAGTTCTTC.